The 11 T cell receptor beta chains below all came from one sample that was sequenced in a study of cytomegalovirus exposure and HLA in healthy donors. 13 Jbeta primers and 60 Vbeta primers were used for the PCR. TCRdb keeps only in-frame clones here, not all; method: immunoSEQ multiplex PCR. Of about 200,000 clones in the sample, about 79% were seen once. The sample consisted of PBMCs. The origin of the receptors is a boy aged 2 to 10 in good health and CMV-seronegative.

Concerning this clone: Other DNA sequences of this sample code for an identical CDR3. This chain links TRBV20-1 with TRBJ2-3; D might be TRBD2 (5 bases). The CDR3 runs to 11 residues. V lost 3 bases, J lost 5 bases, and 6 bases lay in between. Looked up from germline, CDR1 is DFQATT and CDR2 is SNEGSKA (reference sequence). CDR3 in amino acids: CSASRGDTQYF. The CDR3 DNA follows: TGCAGTGCTAGCCGGGGAGATACGCAGTATTTT.

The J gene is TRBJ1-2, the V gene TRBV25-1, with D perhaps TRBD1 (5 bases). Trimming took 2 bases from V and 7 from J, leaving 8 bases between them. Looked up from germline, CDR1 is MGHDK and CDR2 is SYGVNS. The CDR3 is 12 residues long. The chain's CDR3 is CASSEAGRGYTF. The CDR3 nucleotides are TGTGCCAGCAGTGAAGCGGGGCGTGGCTACACCTTC.

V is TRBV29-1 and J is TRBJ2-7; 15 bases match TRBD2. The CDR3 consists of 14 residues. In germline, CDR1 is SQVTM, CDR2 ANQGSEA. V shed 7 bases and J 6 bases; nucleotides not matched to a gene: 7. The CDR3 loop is CSARRGLAGGEQYF. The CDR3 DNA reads TGCAGCGCCCGAAGGGGACTAGCGGGGGGCGAGCAGTACTTC.

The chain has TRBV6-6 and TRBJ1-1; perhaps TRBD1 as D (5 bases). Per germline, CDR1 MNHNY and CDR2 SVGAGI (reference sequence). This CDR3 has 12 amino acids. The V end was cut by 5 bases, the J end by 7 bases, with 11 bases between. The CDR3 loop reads CASSPAQGEAFF. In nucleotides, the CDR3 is TGTGCCAGCAGTCCGGCCCAGGGTGAAGCTTTCTTT.

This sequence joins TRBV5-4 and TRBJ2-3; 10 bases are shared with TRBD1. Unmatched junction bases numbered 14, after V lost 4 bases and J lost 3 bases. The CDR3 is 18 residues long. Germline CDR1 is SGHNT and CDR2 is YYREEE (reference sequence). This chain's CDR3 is CASSPGTGVPRRTDTQYF. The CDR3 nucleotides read TGTGCCAGCAGCCCCGGGACAGGGGTCCCTAGGAGGACAGATACGCAGTATTTT.

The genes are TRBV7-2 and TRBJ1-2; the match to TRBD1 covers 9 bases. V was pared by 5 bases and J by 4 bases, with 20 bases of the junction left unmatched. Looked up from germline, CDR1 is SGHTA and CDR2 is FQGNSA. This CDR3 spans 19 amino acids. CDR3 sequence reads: CASSQRRDREPLSPYGYTF. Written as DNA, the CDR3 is TGTGCCAGCAGCCAGAGGCGGGACAGGGAGCCTTTGAGCCCCTATGGCTACACCTTC.

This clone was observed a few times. The CDR3 reads CAWSESGDVPQHF. CDR3 bases: TGTGCCTGGAGTGAGTCAGGGGACGTGCCCCAGCATTTT. The chain joins TRBV30 to TRBJ1-5; possible D gene TRBD1, 6 bases. The CDR3 loop spans 13 amino acids. The ends were cut back, 1 base at V and 9 bases at J, with 13 bases in the middle. Germline lookup yields CDR1 GTSNPN and CDR2 SVGIG (reference sequence).

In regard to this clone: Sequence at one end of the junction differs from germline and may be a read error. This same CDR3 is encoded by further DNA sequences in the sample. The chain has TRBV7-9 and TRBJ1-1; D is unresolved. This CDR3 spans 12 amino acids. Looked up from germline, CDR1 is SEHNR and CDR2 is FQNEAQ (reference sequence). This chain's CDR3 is CASAWMEGGAFF. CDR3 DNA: TGTGCCAGCGCCTGGATGGAGGGAGGAGCTTTTTTT. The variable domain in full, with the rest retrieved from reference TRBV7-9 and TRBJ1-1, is DTGVSQNPRHKITKRGQNVTFRCDPISEHNRLYWYRQTLGQGPEFLTYFQNEAQLEKSRLLSDRFSAERPKGSFSTLEIQRTEQGDSAMYLCASAWMEGGAFFGQGTRLTVV.

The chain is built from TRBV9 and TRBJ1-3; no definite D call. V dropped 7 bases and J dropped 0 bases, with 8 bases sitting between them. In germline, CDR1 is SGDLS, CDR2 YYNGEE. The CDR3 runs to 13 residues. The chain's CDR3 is CASSSSSGNTIYF. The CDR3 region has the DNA TGTGCCAGCTCCTCCAGCTCTGGAAACACCATATATTTT.

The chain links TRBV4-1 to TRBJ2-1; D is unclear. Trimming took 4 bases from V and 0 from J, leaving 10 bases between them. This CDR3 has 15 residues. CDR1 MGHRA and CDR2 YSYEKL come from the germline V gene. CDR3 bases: TGCGCCAGCAGCCGAGACGGGTACTCCTACAATGAGCAGTTCTTC. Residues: CASSRDGYSYNEQFF.

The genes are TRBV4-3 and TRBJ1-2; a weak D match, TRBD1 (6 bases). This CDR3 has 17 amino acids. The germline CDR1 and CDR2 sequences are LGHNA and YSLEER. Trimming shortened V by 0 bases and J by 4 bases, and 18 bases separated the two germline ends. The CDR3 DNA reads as TGCGCCAGCAGCCAAGAAGTTAGGACAGAGAAACTCTATGGCTACACCTTC. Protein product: CASSQEVRTEKLYGYTF.